The sequence of this TCR beta chain was determined in a study of cytomegalovirus exposure and HLA in healthy donors. The CDR3 length is 15 residues. Germline lookup yields CDR1 MGHRA and CDR2 YSYEKL. Between the trimmed V and J ends, which lost 4 bases and 2 bases, there was a span of 12 bases. Study observations and caveats: In a later analysis, several top co-occurrence clusters appeared linked to parvovirus B19, influenza, CMV and Epstein-Barr virus.

As for this clone: Its antigen is still unknown.

A multiplex PCR was run with 60 Vbeta primers and 13 Jbeta primers. Sequencing was performed with immunoSEQ multiplex PCR; in TCRdb, only in-frame clones are kept and a portion is missing. The sample carries under 110,000 clones, around four fifths recorded once. Specimen: PBMCs. The V call is TRBV4-1, the J call TRBJ1-5, with unresolved D. This TCR came from a man aged 50 to 60 in good health and CMV-seronegative. This CDR3 is CASSRTGGRNQPQHF. CDR3 nucleotide sequence: TGCGCCAGCAGCCGGACTGGAGGGCGCAATCAGCCCCAGCATTTT.